This TCR beta chain was recovered during a study of cytomegalovirus exposure and HLA in healthy donors. Study-level findings and limits: There were about 160 TCR beta chains listed as cytomegalovirus-associated. Most TCR sequences were rare, but some public TCRs occurred in many donors.

The donors were part of the validation cohort of roughly 110 subjects. That cohort was separate from the first cohort, which comprised 670 or so subjects. The CDR3 has 18 amino acids. Trimming removed 3 bases from V and 4 bases from J; junction bases left unmatched: 16. Germline CDR1 and CDR2: LGHNA and YNFKEQ. Measured with immunoSEQ multiplex PCR; TCRdb has only the in-frame clones, and not every one. Of 60,000 or so clones in the sample, over 85% are singletons; the top ten hold approximately 1.1%. Comment on this clone: What it binds is unknown.

The TCR was taken from a man aged 18 to 35 in good health and CMV-seronegative. Sequencing was performed on PBMCs. V gene TRBV4-2 combines with J gene TRBJ2-7; 9 bases are a match to TRBD2. The CDR3 DNA is TGTGCCAGCAGCCATAGTACGGGAGGCGGGAGGGCCAGATACGAGCAGTACTTC. Its protein product is CASSHSTGGGRARYEQYF.